This note documents a single TCR beta chain sequence. This receptor's antigen is unknown. One base away there is no much larger clone; base qualities are not given. The sample is drawn from a study of blood T cell repertoires in COVID-19 (TCRdb year 2020). A note on the overall study: Samples from collaborators originated in the United States, Italy and Spain and spanned both the acute and convalescent phases of COVID-19. Sample metadata almost always included a de-identified subject ID, COVID-19 status, age in years and sex. HLA class I and class II types, where available, came from metadata supplied by the sample provider rather than from assay-based typing. The repertoires were released in a freely available public database meant as a resource for research on the immune response to SARS-CoV-2. The prospective study material was composed of cDNA or gDNA derived from T cells, B-cell-depleted T cells, or PBMCs. The samples were drawn from two sources: the first 160 participants of the ongoing ImmuneRACE study, and about 1,300 subjects contributed by 6 global collaborators. Subjects who had been exposed to COVID-19, were actively infected with it, or had recovered from it provided the deeply sampled blood TCRbeta repertoires that made up the dataset.

The paper's findings and limits, for the study overall: The amount of clinical and demographic metadata varied by source and participant and was provided uncurated.

Whole blood was collected in K2EDTA tubes by collaborating institutions according to the institutions' own protocols. Collaborator samples were shipped for TCRbeta analysis as frozen whole blood, isolated PBMCs, or DNA extracted from either sample type. TCRbeta CDR3 regions were amplified from genomic DNA using the immunoSEQ Assay, a bias-controlled multiplex PCR. As for the authors' bioinformatics: The number of nucleated cells in each sample was estimated by amplification of reference gene primers within the assay. Sequence reads were collapsed and filtered to measure the absolute abundance of every unique TCRbeta CDR3 rearrangement. For each sample, productive Simpson clonality was calculated as the square root of Simpson's diversity index over productive rearrangements. The table comes from immuneACCESS by way of TCRdb, which keeps in-frame sequences with V and J called. Part of the clones is missing from these tables; in studies checked, under half for an unresolved V gene and the rest for unknown reasons. V and J calls plus clone size are reproduced from that table; the DNA served to infer D and trimming. For this sample there are around 69,000 clones; 86% appear just once. The ten top clones hold 5.5% to 8.5% of the sample.

The CDR3 runs 13 residues from the cysteine to the phenylalanine. Only CDR3 DNA is held: 39 bases, read in frame from base 1. The germline V gene sets CDR1 to MNHNS and CDR2 to SASEGT. Germline trimming amounts to 1 base on V and 14 bases on J, with 3 as the count of junction bases outside the gene matches. The V gene is TRBV6-1 and the J gene is TRBJ1-6, and 9 bases in between align with TRBD1. This TCR came from a man over 45 with active COVID-19. Sequenced: peripheral blood. The CDR3 protein sequence reads: CASSEDRQGALHF. In nucleotide form, the sequence is TGTGCCAGCAGTGAAGACCGACAGGGGGCCCTCCACTTT.